This TCR beta chain was sequenced for a study of T cell responses to AZD1222 COVID-19 vaccine. The wider study: Analysis merged second doses at about 4 or about 12 weeks.

Germline lookup yields CDR1 MNHEY and CDR2 SVGEGT. The CDR3 spans 15 residues. The V end lost 2 bases, the J end lost 4 bases, and 15 bases lay between the germline ends. With regard to this clone: The antigen remains unidentified.

Study-wide results and limits: Among the donors, most were white British and more were female, and clonal diversity was possibly underestimated. No repertoire was sampled before or during the peak T cell response, only after it. Seropositive status at baseline applied to only a handful of AZD1222 recipients.

TCRdb's table, derived via immunoSEQ multiplex PCR, lists solely in-frame clones and lacks some. The table records about 110,000 clones, about 93% of them present only once. The material sequenced was peripheral blood, taken on day 0 of AZD1222 vaccination. The sequence was collected from an adult in good health. The chain is built from TRBV6-2 or TRBV6-3 and TRBJ2-7; no clear D gene. The CDR3 sequence is CASSYDQVELYEQYF. CDR3 bases: TGTGCCAGCAGTTACGACCAGGTAGAATTGTACGAGCAGTACTTC.